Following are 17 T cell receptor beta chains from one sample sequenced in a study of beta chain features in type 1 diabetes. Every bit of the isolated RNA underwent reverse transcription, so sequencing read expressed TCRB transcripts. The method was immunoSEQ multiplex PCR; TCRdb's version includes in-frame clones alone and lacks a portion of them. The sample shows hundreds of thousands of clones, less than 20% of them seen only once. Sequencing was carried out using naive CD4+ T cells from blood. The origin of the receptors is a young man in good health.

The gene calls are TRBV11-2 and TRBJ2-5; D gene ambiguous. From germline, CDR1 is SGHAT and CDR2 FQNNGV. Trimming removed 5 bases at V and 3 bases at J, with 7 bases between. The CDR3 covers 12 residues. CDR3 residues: CASSLPKETQYF. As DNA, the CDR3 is TGTGCCAGCAGCCTTCCTAAAGAGACCCAGTACTTC. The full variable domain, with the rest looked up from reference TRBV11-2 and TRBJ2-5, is EAGVAQSPRYKIIEKRQSVAFWCNPISGHATLYWYQQILGQGPKLLIQFQNNGVVDDSQLPKDRFSAERLKGVDSTLKIQPAKLEDSAVYLCASSLPKETQYFGPGTRLLVL.

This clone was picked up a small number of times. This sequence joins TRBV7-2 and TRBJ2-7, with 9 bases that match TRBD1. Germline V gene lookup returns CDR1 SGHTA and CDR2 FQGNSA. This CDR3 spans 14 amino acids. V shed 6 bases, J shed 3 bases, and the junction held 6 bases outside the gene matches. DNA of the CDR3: TGTGCCAGCAGAGGACAGGGGCCTTTCTACGAGCAGTACTTC. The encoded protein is CASRGQGPFYEQYF.

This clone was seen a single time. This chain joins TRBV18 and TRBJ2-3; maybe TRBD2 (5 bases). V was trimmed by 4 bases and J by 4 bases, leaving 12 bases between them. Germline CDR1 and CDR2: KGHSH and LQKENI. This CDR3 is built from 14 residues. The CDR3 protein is CASSLGGRPDTQYF. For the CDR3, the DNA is TGTGCCAGCTCACTCGGAGGTCGGCCAGATACGCAGTATTTT.

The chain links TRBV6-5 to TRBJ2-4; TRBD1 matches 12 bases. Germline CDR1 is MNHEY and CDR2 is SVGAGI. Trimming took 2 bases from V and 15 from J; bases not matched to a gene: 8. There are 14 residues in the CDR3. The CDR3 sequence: CASSYRDRGHLWYF. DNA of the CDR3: TGTGCCAGCAGTTACAGGGACAGGGGGCACTTATGGTACTTC.

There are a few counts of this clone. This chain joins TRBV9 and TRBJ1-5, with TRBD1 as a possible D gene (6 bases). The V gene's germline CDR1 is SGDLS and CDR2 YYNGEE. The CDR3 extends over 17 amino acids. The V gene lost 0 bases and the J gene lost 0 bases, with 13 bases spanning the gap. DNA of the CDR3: TGTGCCAGCAGCGTAGGTCCAGGGGCGTCTAGCAATCAGCCCCAGCATTTT. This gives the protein CASSVGPGASSNQPQHF.

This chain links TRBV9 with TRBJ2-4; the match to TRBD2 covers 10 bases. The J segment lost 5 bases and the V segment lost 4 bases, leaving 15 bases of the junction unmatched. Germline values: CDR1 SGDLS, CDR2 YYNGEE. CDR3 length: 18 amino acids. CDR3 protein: CASSPIGVSGRKQNIQYF. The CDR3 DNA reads TGTGCCAGCAGCCCTATTGGGGTTAGCGGGAGGAAACAAAACATTCAGTACTTC. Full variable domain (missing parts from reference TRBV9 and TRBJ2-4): DSGVTQTPKHLITATGQRVTLRCSPRSGDLSVYWYQQSLDQGLQFLIQYYNGEERAKGNILERFSAQQFPDLHSELNLSSLELGDSALYFCASSPIGVSGRKQNIQYFGAGTRLSVL.

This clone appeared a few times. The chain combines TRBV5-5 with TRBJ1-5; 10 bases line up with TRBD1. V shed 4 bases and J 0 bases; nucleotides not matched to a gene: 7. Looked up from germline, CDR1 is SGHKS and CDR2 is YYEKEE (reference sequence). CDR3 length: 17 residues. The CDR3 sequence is CASSQDRGDNSNQPQHF. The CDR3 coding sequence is TGTGCCAGCAGCCAGGACAGGGGGGACAATAGCAATCAGCCCCAGCATTTT.

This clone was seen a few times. The CDR3 sequence: CAWNRALQETQYF. CDR3 nucleotide sequence: TGTGCCTGGAATCGGGCCCTCCAAGAGACCCAGTACTTC. V usage is TRBV30 and J usage is TRBJ2-5; D call uncertain. The V gene's germline CDR1 is GTSNPN and CDR2 SVGIG (reference sequence). Trimming shortened V by 4 bases and J by 1 base, and 10 bases separated the two germline ends. The CDR3 consists of 13 residues.

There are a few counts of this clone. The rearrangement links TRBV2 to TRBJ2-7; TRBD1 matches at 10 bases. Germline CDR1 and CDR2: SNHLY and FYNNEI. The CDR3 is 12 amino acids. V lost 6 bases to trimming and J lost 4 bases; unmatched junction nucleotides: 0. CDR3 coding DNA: TGTGCCAGCAGGGGACAGGGGTACGAGCAGTACTTC. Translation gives CASRGQGYEQYF.

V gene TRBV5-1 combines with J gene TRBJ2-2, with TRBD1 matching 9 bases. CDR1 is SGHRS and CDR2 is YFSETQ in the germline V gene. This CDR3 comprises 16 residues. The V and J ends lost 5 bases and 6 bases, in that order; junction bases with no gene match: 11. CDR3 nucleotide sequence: TGCGCCAGCAGTTCGTCCGGGACAGGGATCGCCGGGGAGCTGTTTTTT. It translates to CASSSSGTGIAGELFF.

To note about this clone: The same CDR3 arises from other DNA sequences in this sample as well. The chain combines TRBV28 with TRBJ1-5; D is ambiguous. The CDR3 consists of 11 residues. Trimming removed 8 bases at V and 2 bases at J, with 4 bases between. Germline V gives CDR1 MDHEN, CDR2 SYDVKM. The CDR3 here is CASGGNQPQHF. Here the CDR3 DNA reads TGTGCCAGCGGTGGCAATCAGCCCCAGCATTTT.

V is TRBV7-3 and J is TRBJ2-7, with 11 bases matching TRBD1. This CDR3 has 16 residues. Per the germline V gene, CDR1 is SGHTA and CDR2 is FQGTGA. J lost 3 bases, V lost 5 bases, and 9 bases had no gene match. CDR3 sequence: CASSVRVGTGGYEQYF. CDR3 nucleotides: TGTGCCAGCAGCGTTCGCGTTGGGACAGGGGGCTACGAGCAGTACTTC.

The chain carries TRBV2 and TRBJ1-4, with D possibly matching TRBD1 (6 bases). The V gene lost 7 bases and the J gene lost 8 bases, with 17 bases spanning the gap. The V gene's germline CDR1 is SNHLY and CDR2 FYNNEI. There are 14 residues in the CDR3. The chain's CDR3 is CASIQGTYREKLFF. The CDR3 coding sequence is TGTGCCAGCATACAGGGAACTTATCGGGAAAAACTGTTTTTT.

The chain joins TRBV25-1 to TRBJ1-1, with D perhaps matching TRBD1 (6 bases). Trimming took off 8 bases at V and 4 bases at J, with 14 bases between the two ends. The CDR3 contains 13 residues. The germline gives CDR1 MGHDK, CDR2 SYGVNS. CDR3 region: CASGLQGSTEAFF. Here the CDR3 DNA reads TGTGCCAGCGGATTACAGGGTAGCACTGAAGCTTTCTTT.

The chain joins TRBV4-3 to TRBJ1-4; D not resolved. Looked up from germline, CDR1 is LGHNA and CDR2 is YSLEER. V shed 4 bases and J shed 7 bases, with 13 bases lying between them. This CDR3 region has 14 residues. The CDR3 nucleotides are TGCGCCAGCAGCCGGGATCCAGAGGGTGAAAAACTGTTTTTT. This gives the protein CASSRDPEGEKLFF.

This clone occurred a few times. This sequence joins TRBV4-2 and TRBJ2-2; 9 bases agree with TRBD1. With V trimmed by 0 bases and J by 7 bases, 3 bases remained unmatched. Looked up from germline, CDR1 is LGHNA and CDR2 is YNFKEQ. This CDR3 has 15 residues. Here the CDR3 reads CASSQETGGVGELFF. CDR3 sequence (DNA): TGTGCCAGCAGCCAAGAGACAGGGGGTGTCGGGGAGCTGTTTTTT.

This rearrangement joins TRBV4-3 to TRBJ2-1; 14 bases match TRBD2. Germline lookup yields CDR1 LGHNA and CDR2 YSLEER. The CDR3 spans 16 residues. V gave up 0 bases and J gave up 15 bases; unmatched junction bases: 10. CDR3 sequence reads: CASSQDEGTSGGVWFF. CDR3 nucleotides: TGCGCCAGCAGCCAAGATGAGGGGACTAGCGGGGGAGTTTGGTTCTTC.